The 2 T cell receptor beta chains presented below share a single source sample, sequenced in a study of cytomegalovirus exposure and HLA in healthy donors. Vbeta (60) and Jbeta (13) primers were used in the PCR. The protocol was immunoSEQ multiplex PCR, while the TCRdb copy is restricted to in-frame clones and leaves out a portion. The sample lists 100,000 to 150,000 clones, roughly 72% seen once, with under 8.5% in the top ten. The sample comprised PBMCs. The receptors derive from a male donor in good health and CMV-seronegative.

J is TRBJ2-5 and V is TRBV18, with a tentative D call TRBD1 (5 bases). The germline gives CDR1 KGHSH, CDR2 LQKENI. V was shortened by 5 bases and J by 3 bases, with 16 bases between the two germline ends. The length of the CDR3 is 15 residues. This chain's CDR3 is CASSASRQTKETQYF. DNA of the CDR3: TGTGCCAGCTCAGCGTCACGACAGACCAAAGAGACCCAGTACTTC.

The chain is built from TRBV7-9 and TRBJ1-5, with TRBD1 matching over 7 bases. The CDR3 contains 15 residues. Germline V gene lookup returns CDR1 SEHNR and CDR2 FQNEAQ (reference sequence). The trim removed 5 bases at V and 4 bases at J, leaving 8 bases unmatched. The CDR3: CASSMTTGPNQPQHF. The CDR3 region has the DNA TGTGCCAGCAGCATGACGACAGGGCCAAATCAGCCCCAGCATTTT.